Listed below are T cell receptor beta chains from one sample, sequenced in a study of T cells in Graves' hyperthyroidism and ophthalmopathy. TCRdb analysed the multiplex PCR reads with MiXCR anew, one entry per CDR3 protein. Of approximately 200,000 distinct CDR3 sequences in the sample, about 16% were seen once. The sequenced sample was blood. The receptors shown here come from a man aged 35-49 years with Graves' hyperthyroidism. CDR3s include the opening cysteine and the closing phenylalanine or tryptophan. D genes are given only for firm matches. The size field is filled for only some rows; it gives once, few, many or a size class.

v_call: TRBV7-3
j_call: TRBJ2-3
d_call: NA
clone_size: many
cdr3_nt: TGTGCCAGCAGCCTCGGGTCGGGCGGGAGCACAGATACGCAGTATTTT
cdr3_aa: CASSLGSGGSTDTQYF

v_call: TRBV30
j_call: TRBJ2-5
d_call: TRBD2
clone_size: few
cdr3_nt: TGTGCCTGGAGCGCGGGGACTAGCGGGGTAATGCAAGAGACCCAGTACTTC
cdr3_aa: CAWSAGTSGVMQETQYF

v_call: TRBV18
j_call: TRBJ2-2
d_call: NA
clone_size: NA
cdr3_nt: TGTGCCAGCTCACTAAGGCAGCACACCGGGGAGCTGTTTTTT
cdr3_aa: CASSLRQHTGELFF

v_call: TRBV6-2/TRBV6-3
j_call: TRBJ2-5
d_call: TRBD1
clone_size: few
cdr3_nt: TGTGCCAGCAACACCGGGACAGGGGAGACCCAGTACTTC
cdr3_aa: CASNTGTGETQYF

v_call: TRBV5-4
j_call: TRBJ2-3
d_call: NA
clone_size: many
cdr3_nt: TGTGCCAGCAGCTTGCCCCAGGGGAGAGATACGCAGTATTTT
cdr3_aa: CASSLPQGRDTQYF

v_call: TRBV28
j_call: TRBJ1-2
d_call: NA
clone_size: NA
cdr3_nt: TGTGCCAGCAGTTTAGCCCCGGACGGATACTATGGCTACACCTTC
cdr3_aa: CASSLAPDGYYGYTF

v_call: TRBV15
j_call: TRBJ1-1
d_call: NA
clone_size: few
cdr3_nt: TGTGCCACCAGCAGAGTGTTGAGGACTGAAGCTTTCTTT
cdr3_aa: CATSRVLRTEAFF

v_call: TRBV11-2
j_call: TRBJ2-1
d_call: TRBD1
clone_size: many
cdr3_nt: TGTGCCAGCAGCTTAGGGACAGGGGCCTACAATGAGCAGTTCTTC
cdr3_aa: CASSLGTGAYNEQFF

v_call: TRBV11-2
j_call: TRBJ2-1
d_call: NA
clone_size: many
cdr3_nt: TGTGCCAGCAGCGATAACAGTGAGCAGTTCTTC
cdr3_aa: CASSDNSEQFF

v_call: TRBV13
j_call: TRBJ2-3
d_call: NA
clone_size: NA
cdr3_nt: TGTGCCAGCAGCCTAAGCACTAGGGATACGCAGTATTTT
cdr3_aa: CASSLSTRDTQYF

v_call: TRBV5-1
j_call: TRBJ2-1
d_call: NA
clone_size: many
cdr3_nt: TGCGCCAGCAGCTTCCGAGGGGGAACCGGCTACAATGAGCAGTTCTTC
cdr3_aa: CASSFRGGTGYNEQFF

v_call: TRBV5-1
j_call: TRBJ2-7
d_call: NA
clone_size: NA
cdr3_nt: TGCGCCAGCAGCTTGGGAGGTGGGGGGACCGAGCAGTACTTC
cdr3_aa: CASSLGGGGTEQYF

v_call: TRBV20-1
j_call: TRBJ2-1
d_call: TRBD1
clone_size: few
cdr3_nt: TGCAGCGCCCCCGGGACAGAATCTTACAATGAGCAGTTCTTC
cdr3_aa: CSAPGTESYNEQFF

v_call: TRBV20-1
j_call: TRBJ1-4
d_call: NA
clone_size: NA
cdr3_nt: TGCAGTGCTTCGGACAGTCACGGGGGTAATGAAAAACTGTTTTTT
cdr3_aa: CSASDSHGGNEKLFF

v_call: TRBV24-1
j_call: TRBJ2-1
d_call: NA
clone_size: NA
cdr3_nt: TGTGCCACCAGTGACCCCTCCGGGGGGCACCTCTCCTACAATGAGCAGTTCTTC
cdr3_aa: CATSDPSGGHLSYNEQFF

v_call: TRBV7-8
j_call: TRBJ1-1
d_call: NA
clone_size: many
cdr3_nt: TGTGCCAGCAGTCAAAGGACAGACACTGAAGCTTTCTTT
cdr3_aa: CASSQRTDTEAFF

v_call: TRBV28
j_call: TRBJ2-5
d_call: NA
clone_size: many
cdr3_nt: TGTGCCAGCAGTTTATGGGGTAACCTCCAAGAGACCCAGTACTTC
cdr3_aa: CASSLWGNLQETQYF

v_call: TRBV5-6
j_call: TRBJ2-1
d_call: NA
clone_size: NA
cdr3_nt: TGTGCCAGCAGCTTGTTGGCTCCCAATGAGCAGTTCTTC
cdr3_aa: CASSLLAPNEQFF

v_call: TRBV28
j_call: TRBJ1-1
d_call: NA
clone_size: NA
cdr3_nt: TGTGCCAGCAGCTCAACAGAGAACACTGAAGCTTTCTTT
cdr3_aa: CASSSTENTEAFF

v_call: TRBV7-9
j_call: TRBJ2-7
d_call: NA
clone_size: NA
cdr3_nt: TGTGCCAGCAGCTTAACCTCTGAGAAAACCTACGAGCAGTACTTC
cdr3_aa: CASSLTSEKTYEQYF

v_call: TRBV5-1
j_call: TRBJ2-3
d_call: NA
clone_size: many
cdr3_nt: TGCGCCAGCAGTCCGGCGGGGGCCCCAGATACGCAGTATTTT
cdr3_aa: CASSPAGAPDTQYF

v_call: TRBV12-3/TRBV12-4
j_call: TRBJ2-1
d_call: NA
clone_size: NA
cdr3_nt: TGTGCCAGCAGTTTAGTCACGGGGGGCCGCTACAATGAGCAGTTCTTC
cdr3_aa: CASSLVTGGRYNEQFF

v_call: TRBV27
j_call: TRBJ2-1
d_call: NA
clone_size: many
cdr3_nt: TGTGCCAGCAGTGCCGGGGGAGGGACAGGTCACAATGAGCAGTTCTTC
cdr3_aa: CASSAGGGTGHNEQFF

v_call: TRBV5-1
j_call: TRBJ2-1
d_call: TRBD2
clone_size: many
cdr3_nt: TGCGCCAGCAGCCCGCCTCTAGCGGGGGGGCCCCACAATGAGCAGTTCTTC
cdr3_aa: CASSPPLAGGPHNEQFF

v_call: TRBV7-9
j_call: TRBJ2-1
d_call: TRBD1
clone_size: many
cdr3_nt: TGTGCCAGCAGCCCTAGAGGGACAGAGTACAATGAGCAGTTCTTC
cdr3_aa: CASSPRGTEYNEQFF

v_call: TRBV10-3
j_call: TRBJ2-3
d_call: NA
clone_size: many
cdr3_nt: TGTGCCATCAGTGAGGTGGGAGAGGATACGCAGTATTTT
cdr3_aa: CAISEVGEDTQYF

v_call: TRBV2
j_call: TRBJ1-1
d_call: TRBD1
clone_size: NA
cdr3_nt: TGTGCCAGCATGGGGACAGGGGTGAACACTGAAGCTTTCTTT
cdr3_aa: CASMGTGVNTEAFF

v_call: TRBV28
j_call: TRBJ2-1
d_call: TRBD2
clone_size: NA
cdr3_nt: TGTGCCACCTTTAGCGGGGGGGACAATGAGCAGTTCTTC
cdr3_aa: CATFSGGDNEQFF

v_call: TRBV4-1
j_call: TRBJ2-3
d_call: NA
clone_size: NA
cdr3_nt: TGCGCCAGCAGCCGAGATGCGGGATTCGGGACAGATACGCAGTATTTT
cdr3_aa: CASSRDAGFGTDTQYF

v_call: TRBV15
j_call: TRBJ2-2
d_call: TRBD1
clone_size: NA
cdr3_nt: TGTGCCACCAGCAGAGACGAGTTGGACAGGGACACCGGGGAGCTGTTTTTT
cdr3_aa: CATSRDELDRDTGELFF

v_call: TRBV4-2
j_call: TRBJ1-3
d_call: NA
clone_size: NA
cdr3_nt: TGTGCCAGCAGCCAAGAAGACCGAGGAGACACCATATATTTT
cdr3_aa: CASSQEDRGDTIYF

v_call: TRBV12-3/TRBV12-4
j_call: TRBJ1-1
d_call: NA
clone_size: NA
cdr3_nt: TGTGCCAGCAGTGGGGGGGAGAACACTGAAGCTTTCTTT
cdr3_aa: CASSGGENTEAFF

v_call: TRBV15
j_call: TRBJ2-1
d_call: NA
clone_size: once
cdr3_nt: TGTGCCACCAGCAGAGCGCGGGGGACACCGAGGTACAATGAGCAGTTCTTC
cdr3_aa: CATSRARGTPRYNEQFF

v_call: TRBV6-2/TRBV6-3
j_call: TRBJ2-1
d_call: NA
clone_size: many
cdr3_nt: TGTGCCAGCAGTAGGGGGGGCGGCCCCTCAACCTACAATGAGCAGTTCTTC
cdr3_aa: CASSRGGGPSTYNEQFF

v_call: TRBV12-3/TRBV12-4
j_call: TRBJ1-1
d_call: TRBD1
clone_size: many
cdr3_nt: TGTGCCAGCACCCCCGGCGGGCAGGGGGCGCTTGCTTTCTTT
cdr3_aa: CASTPGGQGALAFF

v_call: TRBV2
j_call: TRBJ2-7
d_call: NA
clone_size: many
cdr3_nt: TGTGCCAGCGCCGGAGAAGGGTACGAGCAGTACTTC
cdr3_aa: CASAGEGYEQYF

v_call: TRBV7-9
j_call: TRBJ2-5
d_call: NA
clone_size: many
cdr3_nt: TGTGCCAGCAGCGGATCCGAGGAGACCCAGTACTTC
cdr3_aa: CASSGSEETQYF

v_call: TRBV12-3/TRBV12-4
j_call: TRBJ1-2
d_call: NA
clone_size: many
cdr3_nt: TGTGCATCTGCGGGTCGAAGCTATGGCTACACCTTC
cdr3_aa: CASAGRSYGYTF

v_call: TRBV4-2
j_call: TRBJ1-6
d_call: NA
clone_size: few
cdr3_nt: TGTGCCAGCAGCCAAGCGATTGACACGGCCCTCCACTTT
cdr3_aa: CASSQAIDTALHF

v_call: TRBV4-3
j_call: TRBJ1-6
d_call: NA
clone_size: many
cdr3_nt: TGCGCCAGCAGCCAAGATGGCGGGGAGGATTCACCCCTCCACTTT
cdr3_aa: CASSQDGGEDSPLHF

v_call: TRBV5-4
j_call: TRBJ1-1
d_call: NA
clone_size: NA
cdr3_nt: TGTGCCAGCAGCCCGGGTTCTACCCGCGGCACTGAAGATTTCTTT
cdr3_aa: CASSPGSTRGTEDFF

v_call: TRBV7-9
j_call: TRBJ1-2
d_call: NA
clone_size: few
cdr3_nt: TGTGCCAGCAGTCACCGGGCCCCCTATGGCTACACCTTC
cdr3_aa: CASSHRAPYGYTF

v_call: TRBV3-1
j_call: TRBJ1-4
d_call: NA
clone_size: many
cdr3_nt: TGTGCCAGCAGCCAATCGGGGGTGGTTGAAAAACTGTTTTTT
cdr3_aa: CASSQSGVVEKLFF

v_call: TRBV7-2
j_call: TRBJ2-3
d_call: TRBD1
clone_size: many
cdr3_nt: TGTGCCAGCAGTGGGACAGCTACCACAGATACGCAGTATTTT
cdr3_aa: CASSGTATTDTQYF

v_call: TRBV6-6
j_call: TRBJ1-3
d_call: TRBD1
clone_size: many
cdr3_nt: TGTGCCAGCAGTTACTCGGACAGGGCGACTGGAAACACCATATATTTT
cdr3_aa: CASSYSDRATGNTIYF

v_call: TRBV20-1
j_call: TRBJ2-7
d_call: NA
clone_size: NA
cdr3_nt: TGCAGTGCAGTCTTTACCTACGAGCAGTACTTC
cdr3_aa: CSAVFTYEQYF

v_call: TRBV5-1
j_call: TRBJ2-1
d_call: TRBD1
clone_size: once
cdr3_nt: TGCGCCAGCAGCATAGGGACAGGGGATTTAGGCAATGAGCAGTTCTTC
cdr3_aa: CASSIGTGDLGNEQFF

v_call: TRBV5-4
j_call: TRBJ2-3
d_call: TRBD1
clone_size: NA
cdr3_nt: TGTGCCAGCAGCCTACAGGGGCCCTCCACAGATACGCAGTATTTT
cdr3_aa: CASSLQGPSTDTQYF

v_call: TRBV28
j_call: TRBJ1-4
d_call: TRBD1
clone_size: few
cdr3_nt: TGCGCCAGCAGTTTATTATTGATACAGGGGGCAGGTGAAAAACTGTTTTTT
cdr3_aa: CASSLLLIQGAGEKLFF

v_call: TRBV3-1
j_call: TRBJ2-7
d_call: NA
clone_size: many
cdr3_nt: TGTGCCAGCAGCCGACGCCGGGACTTAGAGCAGTACTTC
cdr3_aa: CASSRRRDLEQYF